This T cell receptor beta chain was captured by sequencing in a study of blood T cell repertoires in COVID-19. Sequencing was performed with immunoSEQ multiplex PCR; in TCRdb, only in-frame clones are kept and a portion is missing. Of roughly 250,000 clones in the sample, approximately 79% are singletons; the top ten hold more than 4.5%. V dropped 5 bases and J dropped 1; count of bases not matched to a gene: 4. The germline V gene has CDR1 SEHNR and CDR2 FQNEAQ (reference sequence). The CDR3 spans 15 residues. The sample taken for sequencing was peripheral blood. This chain joins TRBV7-9 and TRBJ2-5, with 10 positions matching TRBD2. This clonotype was sampled from a woman older than 75 with active or convalescent COVID-19. The CDR3 DNA reads as TGTGCCAGCAGCGTACTAGCGGGGCCCCAAGAGACCCAGTACTTC. Protein: CASSVLAGPQETQYF. The full variable domain, its missing parts supplied by reference TRBV7-9 and TRBJ2-5, is DTGVSQNPRHKITKRGQNVTFRCDPISEHNRLYWYRQTLGQGPEFLTYFQNEAQLEKSRLLSDRFSAERPKGSFSTLEIQRTEQGDSAMYLCASSVLAGPQETQYFGPGTRLLVL.